This T cell receptor beta chain was found in a study of PD-1 blockade in classical Hodgkin lymphoma. Overall study: Patients in the cohort were put on intravenous nivolumab, 3 mg/kg every 2 weeks. Findings of the study overall: Newly diagnosed patients were reported to exhibit reduced baseline TCR diversity relative to healthy donors. CD8+ TCR diversity did not rise significantly by C4D1, unlike CD4+.

Time point of the sample: cycle 4 day 1 (C4D1), after 5 to 7 weeks of nivolumab. The patients all showed relapse after autologous stem cell transplantation, while their brentuximab vedotin exposure varied. The CDR3 has 12 residues. The V end was cut by 7 bases, the J end by 12 bases, with 16 bases between. Germline V gene lookup returns CDR1 SNHLY and CDR2 FYNNEI. Using immunoSEQ multiplex PCR, the repertoire was profiled, and TCRdb retains in-frame clones only, with some absent. Here the sample spans fewer than 50,000 clones, around 80% being singletons. With regard to this clone: Its target is not known.

The chain has TRBV2 and TRBJ2-1, with a tentative D call TRBD1 (5 bases). The source material was peripheral blood mononuclear cells (PBMCs), sampled before the fourth cycle of nivolumab. This sequence was found in a human donor with classical Hodgkin lymphoma. The CDR3 nucleotides are TGTGCCAGCAAGACAGAATTTACTGGGCAGTTCTTC. Amino acid sequence: CASKTEFTGQFF.